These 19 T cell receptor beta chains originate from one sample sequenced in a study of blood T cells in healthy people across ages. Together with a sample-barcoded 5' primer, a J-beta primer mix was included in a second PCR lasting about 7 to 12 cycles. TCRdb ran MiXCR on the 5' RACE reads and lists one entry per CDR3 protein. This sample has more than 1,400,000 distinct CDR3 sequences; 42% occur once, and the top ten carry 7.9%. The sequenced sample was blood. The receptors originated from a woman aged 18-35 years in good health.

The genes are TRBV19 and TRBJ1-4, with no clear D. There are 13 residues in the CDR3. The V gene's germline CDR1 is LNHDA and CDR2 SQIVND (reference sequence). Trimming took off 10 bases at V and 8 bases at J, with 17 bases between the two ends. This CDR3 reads CATRLRMAEKLFF. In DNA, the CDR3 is TGTGCCACCAGGCTCCGGATGGCGGAAAAACTGTTTTTT.

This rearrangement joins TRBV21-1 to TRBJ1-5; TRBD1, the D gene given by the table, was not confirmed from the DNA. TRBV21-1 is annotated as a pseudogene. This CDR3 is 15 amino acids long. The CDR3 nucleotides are TGTGCCAGCAGCTTACCGGGACAGGACAATCAGCCCCAGCATTTT. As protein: CASSLPGQDNQPQHF.

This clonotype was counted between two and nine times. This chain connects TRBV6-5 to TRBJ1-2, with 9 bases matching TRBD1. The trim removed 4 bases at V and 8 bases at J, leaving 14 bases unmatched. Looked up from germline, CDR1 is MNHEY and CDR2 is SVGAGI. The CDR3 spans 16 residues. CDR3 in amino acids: CASSSSLTGGERGYTF. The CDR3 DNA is TGTGCCAGCAGTTCGTCCCTTACAGGGGGCGAGAGGGGCTACACCTTC.

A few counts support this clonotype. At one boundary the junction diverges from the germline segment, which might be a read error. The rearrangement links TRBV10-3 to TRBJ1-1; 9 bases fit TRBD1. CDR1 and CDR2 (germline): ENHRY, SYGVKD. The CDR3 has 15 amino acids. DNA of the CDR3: TGTGCCATCAGTCCCGGGACAGGGACGAACGCTGAAGCTTTCTTT. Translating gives CAISPGTGTNAEAFF.

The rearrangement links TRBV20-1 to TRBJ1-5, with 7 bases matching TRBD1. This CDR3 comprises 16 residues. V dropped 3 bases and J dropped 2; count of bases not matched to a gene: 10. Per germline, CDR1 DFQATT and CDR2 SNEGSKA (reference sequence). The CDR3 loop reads CSASRQGVSGNQPQHF. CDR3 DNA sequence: TGCAGTGCTAGCCGACAGGGAGTATCGGGCAATCAGCCCCAGCATTTT.

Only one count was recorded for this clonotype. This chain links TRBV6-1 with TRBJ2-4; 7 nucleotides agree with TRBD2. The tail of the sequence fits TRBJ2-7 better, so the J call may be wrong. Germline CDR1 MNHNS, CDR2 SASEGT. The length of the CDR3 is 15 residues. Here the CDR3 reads CASSEAAGDLYEQYF. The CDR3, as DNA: TGTGCCAGCAGTGAAGCGGCGGGGGACCTCTACGAGCAGTACTTC.

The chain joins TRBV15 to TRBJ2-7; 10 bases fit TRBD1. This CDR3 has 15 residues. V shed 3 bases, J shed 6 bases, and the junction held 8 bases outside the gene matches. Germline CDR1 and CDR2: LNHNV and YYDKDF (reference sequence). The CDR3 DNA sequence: TGTGCCACCAGCAGGACCAGGACAGGGGGGTGCGAGCAGTACTTC. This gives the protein CATSRTRTGGCEQYF.

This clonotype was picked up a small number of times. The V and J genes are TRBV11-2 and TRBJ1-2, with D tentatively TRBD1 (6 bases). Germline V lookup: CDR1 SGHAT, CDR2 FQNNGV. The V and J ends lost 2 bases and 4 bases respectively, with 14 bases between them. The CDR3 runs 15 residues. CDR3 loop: CASSLNRDAGYGYTF. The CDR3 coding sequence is TGTGCCAGCAGCTTAAACAGGGATGCGGGCTATGGCTACACCTTC.

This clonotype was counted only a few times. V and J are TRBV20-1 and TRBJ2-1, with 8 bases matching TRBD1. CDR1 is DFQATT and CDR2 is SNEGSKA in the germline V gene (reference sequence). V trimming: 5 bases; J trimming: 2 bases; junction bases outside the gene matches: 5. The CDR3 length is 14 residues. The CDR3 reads CSAWDRRTYNEQFF. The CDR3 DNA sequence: TGCAGTGCTTGGGACAGGCGGACCTACAATGAGCAGTTCTTC.

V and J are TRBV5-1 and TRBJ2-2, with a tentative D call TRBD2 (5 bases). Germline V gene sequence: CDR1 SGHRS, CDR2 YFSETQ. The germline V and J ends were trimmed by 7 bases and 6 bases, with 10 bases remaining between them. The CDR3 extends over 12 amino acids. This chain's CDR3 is CASRENAGELFF. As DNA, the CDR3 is TGCGCCAGCCGGGAAAACGCCGGGGAGCTGTTTTTT.

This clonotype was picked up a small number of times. The DNA for the CDR3 is TGTGCCAGCAGCTTTCAGGGGCTTCAGCCCCAGCATTTT. It codes for CASSFQGLQPQHF. This chain connects TRBV5-6 to TRBJ1-5; TRBD1 is a possible D gene (6 bases). This CDR3 is built from 13 residues. Germline CDR1 and CDR2: SGHDT and YYEEEE. Trimming shortened V by 2 bases and J by 6 bases, and 9 bases separated the two germline ends.

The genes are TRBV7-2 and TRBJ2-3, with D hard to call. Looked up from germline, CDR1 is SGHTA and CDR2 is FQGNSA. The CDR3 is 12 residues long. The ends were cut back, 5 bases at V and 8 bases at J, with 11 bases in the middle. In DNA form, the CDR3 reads TGTGCCAGCAGCCCACAATCCCTTACGCAGTATTTT. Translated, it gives CASSPQSLTQYF.

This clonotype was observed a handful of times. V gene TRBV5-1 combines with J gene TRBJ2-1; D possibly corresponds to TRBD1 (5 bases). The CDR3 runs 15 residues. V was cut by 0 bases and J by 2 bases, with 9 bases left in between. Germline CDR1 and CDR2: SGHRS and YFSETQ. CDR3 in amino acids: CASSLVGEAYNEQFF. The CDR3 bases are TGCGCCAGCAGCTTGGTAGGGGAAGCCTACAATGAGCAGTTCTTC. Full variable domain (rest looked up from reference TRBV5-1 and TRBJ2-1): KAGVTQTPRYLIKTRGQQVTLSCSPISGHRSVSWYQQTPGQGLQFLFEYFSETQRNKGNFPGRFSGRQFSNSRSEMNVSTLELGDSALYLCASSLVGEAYNEQFFGPGTRLTVL.

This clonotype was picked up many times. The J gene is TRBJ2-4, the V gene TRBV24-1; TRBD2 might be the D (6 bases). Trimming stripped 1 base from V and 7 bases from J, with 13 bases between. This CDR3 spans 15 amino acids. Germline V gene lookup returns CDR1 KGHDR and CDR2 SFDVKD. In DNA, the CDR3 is TGTGCCACCAGTGATTTAGGCGGGGATGGGAACATTCAGTACTTC. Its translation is CATSDLGGDGNIQYF.

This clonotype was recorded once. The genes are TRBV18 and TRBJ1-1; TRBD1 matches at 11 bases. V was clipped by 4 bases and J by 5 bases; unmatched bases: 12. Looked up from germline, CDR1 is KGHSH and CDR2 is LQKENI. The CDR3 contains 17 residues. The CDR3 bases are TGTGCCAGCTCACTTGGACAGGGGGCTCCCATGACGACTGAAGCTTTCTTT. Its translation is CASSLGQGAPMTTEAFF.

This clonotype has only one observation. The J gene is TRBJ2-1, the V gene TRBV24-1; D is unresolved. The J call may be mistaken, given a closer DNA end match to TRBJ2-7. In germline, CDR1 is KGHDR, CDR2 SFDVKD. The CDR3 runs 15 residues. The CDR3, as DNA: TGTGCCACCAGTGCGGCTACCCCTGAGTACAATGAGCAGTACTTC. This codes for CATSAATPEYNEQYF.

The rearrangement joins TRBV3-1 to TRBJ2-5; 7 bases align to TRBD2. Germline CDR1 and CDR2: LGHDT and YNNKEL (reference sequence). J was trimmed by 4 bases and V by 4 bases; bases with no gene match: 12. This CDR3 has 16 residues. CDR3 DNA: TGTGCCAGCAGCCCCGAGCGGGGAGACGCGGGAGAGACCCAGTACTTC. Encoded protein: CASSPERGDAGETQYF.

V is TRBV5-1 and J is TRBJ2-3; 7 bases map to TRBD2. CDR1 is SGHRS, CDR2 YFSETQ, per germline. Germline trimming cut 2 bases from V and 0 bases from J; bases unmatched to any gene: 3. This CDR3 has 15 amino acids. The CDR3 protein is CASSLLALSTDTQYF. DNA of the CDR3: TGCGCCAGCAGCTTACTAGCGCTTAGCACAGATACGCAGTATTTT.

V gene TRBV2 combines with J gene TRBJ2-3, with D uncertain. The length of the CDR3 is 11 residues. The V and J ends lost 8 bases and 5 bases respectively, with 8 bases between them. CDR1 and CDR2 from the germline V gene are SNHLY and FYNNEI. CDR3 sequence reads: CASGARDTQYF. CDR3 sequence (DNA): TGTGCCAGCGGTGCCCGAGATACGCAGTATTTT.